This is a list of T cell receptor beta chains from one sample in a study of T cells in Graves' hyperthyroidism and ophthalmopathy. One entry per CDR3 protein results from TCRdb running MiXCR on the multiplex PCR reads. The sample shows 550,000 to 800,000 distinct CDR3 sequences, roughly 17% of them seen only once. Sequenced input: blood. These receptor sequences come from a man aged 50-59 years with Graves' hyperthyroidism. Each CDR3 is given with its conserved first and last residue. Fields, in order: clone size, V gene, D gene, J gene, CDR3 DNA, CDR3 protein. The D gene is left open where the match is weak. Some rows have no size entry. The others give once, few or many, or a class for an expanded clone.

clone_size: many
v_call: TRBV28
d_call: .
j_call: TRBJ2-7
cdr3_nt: TGTGCCAGCAGTTCGCTCGCGGCTTTTTCCTACGAGCAGTACTTC
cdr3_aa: CASSSLAAFSYEQYF

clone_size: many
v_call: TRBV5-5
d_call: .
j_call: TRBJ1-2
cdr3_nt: TGTGCCAGCAGCTTGGCGCCTGTGGAGTATGGCTACACCTTC
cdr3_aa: CASSLAPVEYGYTF

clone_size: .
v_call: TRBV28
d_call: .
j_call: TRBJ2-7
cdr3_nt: TGTGCCAGCAGTTTAGTTAGGACTTCTTACGAGCAGTACTTC
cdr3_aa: CASSLVRTSYEQYF

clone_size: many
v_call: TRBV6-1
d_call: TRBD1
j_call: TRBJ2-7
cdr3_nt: TGTGCCAGTGAACCGGGACAGGGGAGGTACGAGCAGTACTTC
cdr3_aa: CASEPGQGRYEQYF

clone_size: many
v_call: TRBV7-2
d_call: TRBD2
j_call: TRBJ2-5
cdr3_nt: TGTGCCAGCAGCTTAGTGGTAGCGGGAGGGCCAGGGCAAGAGACCCAGTACTTC
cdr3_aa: CASSLVVAGGPGQETQYF

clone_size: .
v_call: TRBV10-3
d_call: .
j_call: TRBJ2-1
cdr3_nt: TGTGCCATCCCGCACTGGACTCTTTACAATGAGCAGTTCTTC
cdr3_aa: CAIPHWTLYNEQFF

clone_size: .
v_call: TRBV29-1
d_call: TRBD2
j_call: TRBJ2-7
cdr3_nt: TGCAGCGTTGAAGGTGCTAGCGGGAGCGTAATCACCTACGAGCAGTACTTC
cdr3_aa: CSVEGASGSVITYEQYF

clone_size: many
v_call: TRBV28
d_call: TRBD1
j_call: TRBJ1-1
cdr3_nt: TGTGCCAGCAATTTACCGGCCGGGACAGGGAACACTGAAGCTTTCTTT
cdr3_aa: CASNLPAGTGNTEAFF

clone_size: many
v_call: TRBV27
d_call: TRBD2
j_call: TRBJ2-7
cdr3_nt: TGTGCCAGCAGTTGGACGGGACTAGCCAGCTCCTACGAGCAGTACTTC
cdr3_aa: CASSWTGLASSYEQYF

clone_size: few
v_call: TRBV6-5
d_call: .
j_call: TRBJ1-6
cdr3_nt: TGTGCCAGCAGTTACAAAATGAATTCACCCCTCCACTTT
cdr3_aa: CASSYKMNSPLHF

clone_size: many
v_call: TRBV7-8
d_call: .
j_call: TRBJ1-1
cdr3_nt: TGTGCCAGCAGCTTCAGAGAAAACACTGAAGCTTTCTTT
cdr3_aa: CASSFRENTEAFF

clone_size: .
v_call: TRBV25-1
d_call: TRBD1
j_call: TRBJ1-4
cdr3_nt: TGTGCCAGCATGGGGACAGGGTGGGCTGAAAAACTGTTTTTT
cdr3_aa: CASMGTGWAEKLFF

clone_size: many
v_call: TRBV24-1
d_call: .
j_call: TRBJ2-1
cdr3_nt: TGTGCCACCAGTGACTCTCCCTCTTTGTCAGGGGAAACCTACAATGAGCAGTTCTTC
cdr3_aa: CATSDSPSLSGETYNEQFF

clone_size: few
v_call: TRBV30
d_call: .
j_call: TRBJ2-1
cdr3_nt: TGTGCCTGGAGTAGGTCTGGATCCCTCTCCTACAATGAGCAGTTCTTC
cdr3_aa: CAWSRSGSLSYNEQFF

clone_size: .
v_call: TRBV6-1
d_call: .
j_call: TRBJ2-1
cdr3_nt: TGTGCCAGCACGGAACAGGTTTGGGGTAATTTTGGGAATGAGCAGTTCTTC
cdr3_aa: CASTEQVWGNFGNEQFF

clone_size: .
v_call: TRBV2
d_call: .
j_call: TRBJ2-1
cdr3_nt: TGTGCCAGCAGTGAAGAGGGGGTTTTCAATGAGCAGTTCTTC
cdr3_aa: CASSEEGVFNEQFF

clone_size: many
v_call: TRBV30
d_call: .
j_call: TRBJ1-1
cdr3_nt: TGTGGGGACCCTCCCTACATGAACACTGAAGCTTTCTTT
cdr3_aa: CGDPPYMNTEAFF

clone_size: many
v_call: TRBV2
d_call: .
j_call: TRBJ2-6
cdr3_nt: TGTGCCAGCAGTGAGGTTGGGGTGATGCTCTCTGGGGCCAACGTCCTGACTTTC
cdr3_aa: CASSEVGVMLSGANVLTF

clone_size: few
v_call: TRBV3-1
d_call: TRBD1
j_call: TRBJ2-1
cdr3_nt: TGTGCCAGCAGCCCACAGGGGGGAGGCAGTTCCAATGAGCAGTTCTTC
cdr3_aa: CASSPQGGGSSNEQFF

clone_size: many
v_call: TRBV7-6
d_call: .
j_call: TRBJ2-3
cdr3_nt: TGTGCCAGCAGCGCACTTGAGGGGACGGACGCTAGCACAGATACGCAGTATTTT
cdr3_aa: CASSALEGTDASTDTQYF

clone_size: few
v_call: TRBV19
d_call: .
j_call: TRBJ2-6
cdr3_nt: TGTGCCAGTAACACCGGGACCTATACGCACCTATCCTCTGGGGCCAACGTCCTGACTTTC
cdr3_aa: CASNTGTYTHLSSGANVLTF